The 23 T cell receptor beta chains in this list originate from one sample, sequenced in a study of cytomegalovirus exposure and HLA in healthy donors. 13 Jbeta primers and 60 Vbeta primers were used for the PCR. Sequencing used immunoSEQ multiplex PCR; TCRdb keeps in-frame clones, though not all of them. The repertoire holds 150,000 to 200,000 clones, with roughly two thirds as singletons. Sequenced input: PBMCs. These receptor sequences come from a woman under 30 in good health and CMV-seropositive.

This clone was seen only once. The rearrangement joins TRBV6-5 to TRBJ1-6; no definite D call. The germline gives CDR1 MNHEY, CDR2 SVGAGI. The CDR3 runs 15 residues. V lost 4 bases and J lost 0, with 7 bases in between. CDR3 DNA sequence: TGTGCCAGCAGTTCCGGGAGCTCCTATAATTCACCCCTCCACTTT. Translation gives CASSSGSSYNSPLHF.

This chain links TRBV19 with TRBJ2-1; D is possibly TRBD1 (6 bases). The CDR3 has 15 amino acids. Per the germline V gene, CDR1 is LNHDA and CDR2 is SQIVND (reference sequence). V was clipped by 5 bases and J by 6 bases, with 17 bases between them. The CDR3 sequence: CASSFDRTTGNEQFF. The CDR3 DNA is TGTGCCAGTAGTTTTGACAGGACAACCGGCAATGAGCAGTTCTTC.

The chain recombines TRBV7-2 with TRBJ2-1, with D perhaps TRBD1 (6 bases). CDR1 and CDR2 (germline): SGHTA, FQGNSA. V was clipped by 7 bases and J by 6 bases, with 22 bases between them. The CDR3 contains 16 residues. The CDR3 sequence: CASTTSTGYPSNEQFF. CDR3 nucleotides: TGTGCCAGCACCACCAGTACAGGGTATCCCTCCAATGAGCAGTTCTTC. Full variable domain (rest looked up from reference TRBV7-2 and TRBJ2-1): GAGVSQSPSNKVTEKGKDVELRCDPISGHTALYWYRQSLGQGLEFLIYFQGNSAPDKSGLPSDRFSAERTGGSVSTLTIQRTQQEDSAVYLCASTTSTGYPSNEQFFGPGTRLTVL.

This clone has a handful of counts. The chain couples TRBV6-1 to TRBJ2-7; 8 bases are shared with TRBD2. The CDR3 has 15 amino acids. The germline V gene encodes CDR1 MNHNS and CDR2 SASEGT. V was pared by 1 base and J by 1 base, with 3 bases of the junction left unmatched. Written as DNA, the CDR3 is TGTGCCAGCAGTGAAGGTACTAGCGGTTCCTACGAGCAGTACTTC. As protein: CASSEGTSGSYEQYF.

This chain joins TRBV2 and TRBJ2-2, with 8 positions matching TRBD1. V gave up 7 bases and J gave up 7 bases; unmatched junction bases: 11. Germline CDR1 SNHLY, CDR2 FYNNEI. The CDR3 extends over 15 amino acids. The CDR3 sequence is CASTPDRAYNGELFF. The CDR3 region has the DNA TGTGCCAGCACTCCGGACAGGGCTTACAACGGGGAGCTGTTTTTT.

The chain recombines TRBV2 with TRBJ1-1; D might be TRBD1 (5 bases). The CDR3 length is 12 residues. Trimming took off 6 bases at V and 0 bases at J, with 5 bases between the two ends. Germline loops: CDR1 SNHLY, CDR2 FYNNEI. CDR3 in amino acids: CASSRVNTEAFF. In DNA, the CDR3 is TGTGCCAGCAGCAGGGTGAACACTGAAGCTTTCTTT.

This chain links TRBV9 with TRBJ2-2, with 10 bases that match TRBD2. The trim removed 1 base at V and 4 bases at J, leaving 4 bases unmatched. This CDR3 has 16 amino acids. The germline V gene has CDR1 SGDLS and CDR2 YYNGEE. The CDR3 loop is CASSVSSGGVTGELFF. CDR3 coding DNA: TGTGCCAGCAGCGTAAGCAGCGGGGGGGTCACCGGGGAGCTGTTTTTT.

The J gene is TRBJ2-3, the V gene TRBV5-6; D remains unclear. Germline-derived CDR1 and CDR2 are SGHDT and YYEEEE. Trimming removed 4 bases at V and 3 bases at J, with 15 bases between. CDR3 size: 15 residues. CDR3 in DNA: TGTGCCAGCAGCCCAATTGGGCTTGGAACAGATACGCAGTATTTT. Translated, it gives CASSPIGLGTDTQYF.

The genes are TRBV18 and TRBJ2-3; D might be TRBD2 (5 bases). This CDR3 is built from 15 residues. Germline V lookup: CDR1 KGHSH, CDR2 LQKENI. Trimming stripped 5 bases from V and 1 base from J, with 13 bases between. This CDR3 reads CASSLVGRRTDTQYF. The DNA of the CDR3 is TGTGCCAGCTCATTGGTGGGGAGACGCACAGATACGCAGTATTTT.

This clone was detected once. The CDR3 loop reads CASSFGQGVGEQYF. The CDR3 bases are TGTGCCAGCAGCTTTGGACAGGGGGTTGGCGAGCAGTACTTC. This chain connects TRBV7-2 to TRBJ2-7, with TRBD1 matching over 10 bases. V gave up 3 bases and J gave up 6 bases; unmatched junction bases: 5. Germline CDR1 reads SGHTA; CDR2 reads FQGNSA. CDR3 length: 14 amino acids.

The chain uses TRBV25-1 and TRBJ2-7; no definite D call. Germline CDR1 reads MGHDK; CDR2 reads SYGVNS. The germline V and J ends were trimmed by 7 bases and 3 bases, with 10 bases remaining between them. The CDR3 is made up of 12 amino acids. CDR3 sequence reads: CASTADNYEQYF. CDR3 sequence (DNA): TGTGCCAGCACTGCAGACAACTACGAGCAGTACTTC.

The chain combines TRBV30 with TRBJ1-1; 7 bases fit TRBD1. Germline CDR1 reads GTSNPN; CDR2 reads SVGIG (reference sequence). V shed 8 bases, J shed 0 bases, and the junction held 6 bases outside the gene matches. The CDR3 has 13 amino acids. CDR3 DNA sequence: TGTGCCCGGACGACAGGGCTGAACACTGAAGCTTTCTTT. Translation: CARTTGLNTEAFF. Full variable domain (outside the CDR3, taken from reference TRBV30 and TRBJ1-1): SQTIHQWPATLVQPVGSPLSLECTVEGTSNPNLYWYRQAAGRGLQLLFYSVGIGQISSEVPQNLSASRPQDRQFILSSKKLLLSDSGFYLCARTTGLNTEAFFGQGTRLTVV.

The chain combines TRBV4-2 with TRBJ2-7; D may be TRBD1 (5 bases). The CDR3 contains 15 residues. The V and J ends lost 6 bases and 0 bases respectively, with 15 bases between them. Germline assignment: CDR1 LGHNA and CDR2 YNFKEQ. For the CDR3, the DNA is TGTGCCAGCAGTGAAGGAGACAGCAGCTCCTACGAGCAGTACTTC. It is translated as CASSEGDSSSYEQYF.

This clone appeared a few times. The chain uses TRBV30 and TRBJ1-4; D is undetermined. CDR1 is GTSNPN and CDR2 is SVGIG in the germline V gene (reference sequence). The CDR3 runs 16 residues. V dropped 7 bases and J dropped 0 bases, with 18 bases sitting between them. CDR3 loop: CASRREEDPTNEKLFF. CDR3 in DNA: TGTGCCTCACGCCGAGAGGAGGACCCAACTAATGAAAAACTGTTTTTT.

The chain carries TRBV10-3 and TRBJ2-1; TRBD2 matches 15 bases. The CDR3 totals 17 residues. V lost 2 bases, J lost 7 bases, and 6 bases stayed unmatched. Germline V CDR1 and CDR2: ENHRY, SYGVKD. CDR3 sequence (DNA): TGTGCCATCAGTGAGGCCCCCGGACTAGCGGGGGGGAATGAGCAGTTCTTC. The encoded protein is CAISEAPGLAGGNEQFF.

This chain links TRBV10-1 with TRBJ2-5, with D maybe TRBD2 (6 bases). Germline assignment: CDR1 WNHNN and CDR2 SYGVQD (reference sequence). The V end was cut by 7 bases, the J end by 6 bases, with 21 bases between. This CDR3 is 15 amino acids long. CDR3 amino acids: CASTIGTGEGKTQYF. CDR3 DNA sequence: TGCGCCAGCACGATCGGGACTGGGGAAGGGAAGACCCAGTACTTC.

A few counts support this clone. CDR3 DNA: TGTGCCAGTAGTTCACAGGGGGCGCCGGGCAATCAGCCCCAGCATTTT. This translates into CASSSQGAPGNQPQHF. The rearrangement uses TRBV19 and TRBJ1-5; 9 bases fit TRBD1. There are 16 residues in the CDR3. V shed 5 bases and J 2 bases; nucleotides not matched to a gene: 7. CDR1 is LNHDA and CDR2 is SQIVND in the germline V gene (reference sequence).

This chain connects TRBV9 to TRBJ2-6; no reliable D call. V dropped 2 bases and J dropped 4 bases, with 7 bases sitting between them. This CDR3 region has 14 residues. Germline V gives CDR1 SGDLS, CDR2 YYNGEE. CDR3 sequence: CASSVGPGANVLTF. The CDR3 DNA follows: TGTGCCAGCAGCGTCGGTCCCGGGGCCAACGTCCTGACTTTC.

This clone was seen only once. The chain links TRBV6-5 to TRBJ2-7; possibly TRBD1 for D (6 bases). Germline V gene sequence: CDR1 MNHEY, CDR2 SVGAGI. Trimming left V 6 bases short and J 2 bases short, with 17 bases between. The CDR3 covers 15 residues. The CDR3 DNA reads as TGTGCCAGCAGCGATTCCGGGACAAACACCTACGAGCAGTACTTC. Translated, it gives CASSDSGTNTYEQYF.

The chain recombines TRBV6-5 with TRBJ1-1; D possibly corresponds to TRBD1 (6 bases). CDR3 length: 12 amino acids. Germline loops: CDR1 MNHEY, CDR2 SVGAGI. The V and J ends lost 6 bases and 7 bases respectively, with 12 bases between them. CDR3 residues: CASRDRNSEAFF. The CDR3 region has the DNA TGTGCCAGCAGGGACAGAAATAGTGAAGCTTTCTTT.

The chain joins TRBV18 to TRBJ1-5, with a weak D call TRBD1 (5 bases). Trimming shortened V by 5 bases and J by 5 bases, and 19 bases separated the two germline ends. CDR3 length equals 16 residues. Germline-derived CDR1 and CDR2 are KGHSH and LQKENI. CDR3 DNA sequence: TGTGCCAGCTCAGGATTAGCGGGGGTCTTCGATCAGCCCCAGCATTTT. Translated, it gives CASSGLAGVFDQPQHF.

Only a few counts were recorded for this clone. This chain joins TRBV6-6 and TRBJ1-4; no clear D. The CDR3 runs 12 residues. Germline V gives CDR1 MNHNY, CDR2 SVGAGI (reference sequence). Trimming took off 5 bases at V and 3 bases at J, with 4 bases between the two ends. The CDR3 here is CASSGANEKLFF. The CDR3 DNA sequence: TGTGCCAGCAGTGGAGCTAATGAAAAACTGTTTTTT.

This sequence joins TRBV6-1 and TRBJ2-7; unclear D gene. The CDR3 covers 10 residues. Trimming stripped 8 bases from V and 6 bases from J, with 8 bases between. CDR1 and CDR2 from the germline V gene are MNHNS and SASEGT. CDR3 nucleotides: TGTGCCAGCGGGCCCGGCGAGCAGTACTTC. This codes for CASGPGEQYF.